This T cell receptor beta chain was sequenced for a study of blood T cell repertoires in COVID-19. Trimming shortened V by 7 bases and J by 2 bases, and 12 bases separated the two germline ends. Per the germline V gene, CDR1 is MDHEN and CDR2 is SYDVKM. This CDR3 spans 14 amino acids. This clone came up a few times. Assay: immunoSEQ multiplex PCR; the TCRdb copy retains only in-frame clones and omits some. The table shows about 300,000 clones, with about nine tenths occurring only once. Cohort assignment relied on participant-reported clinical history. This sequence originates from a woman aged 18-29 years who had recovered from COVID-19. V usage is TRBV28 and J usage is TRBJ1-3, with D hard to call. The sequenced sample consisted of PBMCs or T cells enriched from blood (not recorded which). The CDR3 sequence: CASTLAGTGNTIYF. The CDR3 nucleotides read TGTGCCAGCACCCTAGCGGGCACTGGAAACACCATATATTTT.